The sequence of this TCR beta chain was determined in a study of blood T cell repertoires in COVID-19. At the level of the study: Researchers got acute and convalescent COVID-19 samples from the United States, Italy and Spain. The cDNA or gDNA used as material had been derived from T cells, B-cell-depleted T cells, or PBMCs.

Original methodology: Amplification with reference gene primers provided the estimates of nucleated cell counts. Sequencing was performed with immunoSEQ multiplex PCR; in TCRdb, only in-frame clones are kept and a portion is missing. V, J and clone size reflect that table, while D and trimming were determined from the DNA. The sample has around 210,000 clones, 60% to 85% seen once. Unmatched junction bases numbered 8, after V lost 2 bases and J lost 6 bases. The CDR3 sequence is 16 residues long. Germline V gene data show CDR1 as MDHEN and CDR2 as SYDVKM. The sequence came from a woman aged 70-85 years with acute or convalescent COVID-19. Sequenced material: peripheral blood. The gene calls are TRBV28 and TRBJ2-1; the match to TRBD1 covers 9 bases. The CDR3 sequence: CASSLIGTGFLNEQFF. The DNA for the CDR3 is TGTGCCAGCAGTTTAATCGGGACAGGGTTTCTCAATGAGCAGTTCTTC. Complete variable domain (other parts from reference TRBV28 and TRBJ2-1): DVKVTQSSRYLVKRTGEKVFLECVQDMDHENMFWYRQDPGLGLRLIYFSYDVKMKEKGDIPEGYSVSREKKERFSLILESASTNQTSMYLCASSLIGTGFLNEQFFGPGTRLTVL.